This T cell receptor beta chain was identified in a study of T cells in tuberculosis. This CDR3 has 14 residues. Germline V lookup: CDR1 SEHNR, CDR2 FQNEAQ (reference sequence). The ends were cut back, 7 bases at V and 4 bases at J, with 16 bases in the middle. Only in-frame clones appear in the TCRdb table, and some are missing; sequencing was by immunoSEQ multiplex PCR. Among 54,000 or so clones listed, under 90% were seen once. Cells were sorted from thawed PBMC rested overnight and stained with GMM-loaded CD1B tetramer, viability dye and anti-CD3. CD1B tetramers were loaded with Rhodococcus equi-derived C32 glucose monomycolate. CD14-expressing monocytes were removed from PBMC before cryopreservation and sorting. Approximately 100,000 tetramer-negative cells were sorted from each donor.

This sequence joins TRBV7-9 and TRBJ2-5; D may be TRBD2 (5 bases). The sequence was obtained from an adult woman with latent tuberculosis. Sequences were obtained from CD1b-GMM tetramer-negative cells sorted from PBMCs. CDR3 bases: TGTGCCAGCACCCTTAATGGACTTAGAGAGACCCAGTACTTC. Translating it yields CASTLNGLRETQYF. The complete variable domain, with remaining parts taken from reference TRBV7-9 and TRBJ2-5, reads DTGVSQNPRHKITKRGQNVTFRCDPISEHNRLYWYRQTLGQGPEFLTYFQNEAQLEKSRLLSDRFSAERPKGSFSTLEIQRTEQGDSAMYLCASTLNGLRETQYFGPGTRLLVL.